This note documents a single T cell receptor (beta chain) sequence. What it binds is unknown. This entry belongs to a study of T cell responses to AZD1222 COVID-19 vaccine. Findings of the study overall: It was only five to seven AZD1222 recipients who were seropositive at baseline. Clonal diversity may have been underestimated in mostly white British donors.

The CDR3 loop spans 12 amino acids. Looked up from germline, CDR1 is MDHEN and CDR2 is SYDVKM. V dropped 6 bases and J dropped 6 bases, with 8 bases sitting between them. Second doses at about 4 or about 12 weeks were pooled. TCRdb keeps only in-frame clones here, not all; method: immunoSEQ multiplex PCR. Of 150,000 or so clones in the sample, more than 75% were seen once. The sample in question was peripheral blood, obtained 28 days after the second AZD1222 dose. The chain has TRBV28 and TRBJ2-2; D is perhaps TRBD2 (5 bases). The TCR was taken from an adult who received the AZD1222 COVID-19 vaccine. CDR3 sequence: CASRRVSGELFF. In nucleotides, the CDR3 is TGTGCCAGCAGGCGGGTTTCCGGGGAGCTGTTTTTT. The full variable domain, with the rest looked up from reference TRBV28 and TRBJ2-2, is DVKVTQSSRYLVKRTGEKVFLECVQDMDHENMFWYRQDPGLGLRLIYFSYDVKMKEKGDIPEGYSVSREKKERFSLILESASTNQTSMYLCASRRVSGELFFGEGSRLTVL.